This T cell receptor (beta chain) was identified in a study of CD8+ T cells in alopecia areata. Overall study context: Tofacitinib was taken orally by treated patients, and the dose was 5 to 10 mg twice daily. Dosing spanned 6 to 18 months on tofacitinib, then 6 months off drug.

Alopecia areata patients had lesional scalp punch biopsies and peripheral blood taken from them. Following extraction, RNA underwent reverse transcription to cDNA, which served as the sequencing template. Libraries were prepared by immunoSEQ multiplex PCR; TCRdb keeps only in-frame clonotypes and omits some of them. The repertoire includes about 200,000 clones, around 62% of them detected once, and just over 0.45% sits in the top ten. Germline V gene sequence: CDR1 GTSNPN, CDR2 SVGIG (reference sequence). CDR3 length: 15 amino acids. V was pared by 7 bases and J by 5 bases, with 8 bases of the junction left unmatched. As regards this clone: Its target is not known.

Findings and caveats of the study: Whereas mice showed it more clearly, TCR sharing across patients was murkier, possibly because of HLA.

The chain has TRBV30 and TRBJ2-2; TRBD1 matches 12 bases. The clonotype was recovered from a human donor with alopecia areata. Here the sequenced sample was CD4+ T cells sorted from blood, taken at week 0. This CDR3 reads CAYKPGQGATGELFF. The CDR3 coding sequence is TGTGCCTATAAACCGGGACAGGGGGCTACCGGGGAGCTGTTTTTT.